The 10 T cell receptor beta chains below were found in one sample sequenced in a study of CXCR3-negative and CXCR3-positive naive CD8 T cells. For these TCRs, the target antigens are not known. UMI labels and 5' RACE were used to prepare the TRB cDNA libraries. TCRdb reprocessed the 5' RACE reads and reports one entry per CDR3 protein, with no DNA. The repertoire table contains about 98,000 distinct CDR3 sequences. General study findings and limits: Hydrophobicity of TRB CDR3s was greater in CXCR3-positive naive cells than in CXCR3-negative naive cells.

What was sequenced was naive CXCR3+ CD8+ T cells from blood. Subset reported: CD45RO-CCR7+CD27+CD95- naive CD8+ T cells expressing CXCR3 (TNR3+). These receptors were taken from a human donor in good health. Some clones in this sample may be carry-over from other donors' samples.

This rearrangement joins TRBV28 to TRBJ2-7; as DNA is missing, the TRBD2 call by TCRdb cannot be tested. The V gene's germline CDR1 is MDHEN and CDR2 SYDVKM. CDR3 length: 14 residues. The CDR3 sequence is CASSRTSRLSEQYF.

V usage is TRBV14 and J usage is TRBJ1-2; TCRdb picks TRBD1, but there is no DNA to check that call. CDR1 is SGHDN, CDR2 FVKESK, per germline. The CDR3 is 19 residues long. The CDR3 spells CASSQEGYRVIPEVLGYTF.

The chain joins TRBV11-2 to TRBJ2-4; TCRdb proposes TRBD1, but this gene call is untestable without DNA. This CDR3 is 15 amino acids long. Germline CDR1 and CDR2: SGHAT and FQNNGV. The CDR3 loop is CASSLALGRGNIQYF.

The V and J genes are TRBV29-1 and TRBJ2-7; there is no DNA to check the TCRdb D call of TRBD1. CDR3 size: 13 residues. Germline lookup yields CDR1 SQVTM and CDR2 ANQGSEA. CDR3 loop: CSVRGKVSYEQYF.

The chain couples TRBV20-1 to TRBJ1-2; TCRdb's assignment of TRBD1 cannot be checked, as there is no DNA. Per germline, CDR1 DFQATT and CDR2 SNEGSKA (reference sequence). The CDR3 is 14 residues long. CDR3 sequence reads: CSAQEVGASYGYTF.

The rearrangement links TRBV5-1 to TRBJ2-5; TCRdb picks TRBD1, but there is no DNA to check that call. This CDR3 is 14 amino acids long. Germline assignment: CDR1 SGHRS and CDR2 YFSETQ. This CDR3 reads CASRLWTVKETQYF.

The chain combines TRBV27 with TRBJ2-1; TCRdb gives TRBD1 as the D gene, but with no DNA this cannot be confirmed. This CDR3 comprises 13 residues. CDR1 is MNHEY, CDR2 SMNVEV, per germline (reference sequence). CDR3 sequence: CASTPGGSDEQFF.

The CDR3 reads CASGWDRAYEQYF. This chain joins TRBV12-5 and TRBJ2-7; TCRdb lists TRBD1, though no DNA is available to test this call. Germline V gene lookup returns CDR1 LGHNT and CDR2 FRNRAP. There are 13 residues in the CDR3.

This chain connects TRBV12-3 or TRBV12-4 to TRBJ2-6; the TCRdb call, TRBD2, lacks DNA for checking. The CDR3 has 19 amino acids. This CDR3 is CASSLRGLAGGSGANVLTF.

The CDR3 protein is CASSYSTGNTGELFF. The chain carries TRBV6-5 and TRBJ2-2. Germline assignment: CDR1 MNHEY and CDR2 SVGAGI. The length of the CDR3 is 15 residues.